The clone carrying this TCR beta chain came up many times. As yet, its antigen is unknown. This sample is drawn from a study of Graves' ophthalmopathy and Graves' hyperthyroidism. General study results and limits: Among expanded thyroid clonotypes above 0.001 frequency, most also occurred in blood.

Beta-chain TCR CDR3 regions were amplified from RNA transcripts. Amplification began with first-round RT-PCR using HTBI primers, then second-round multiplex PCR was performed. TCRdb reprocessed the multiplex PCR reads with MiXCR, giving one entry per CDR3 protein. The repertoire holds approximately 410,000 distinct CDR3 sequences, with 15% as singletons. Input material: peripheral blood. The TCR sequence derives from a woman between 18 and 29 years old with stable Graves' hyperthyroidism.

In DNA form, the CDR3 reads TGTGCCAGCACCCCAACGGATCGGGGGACTGAAGCTTTCTTT. This encodes CASTPTDRGTEAFF. The rearrangement joins TRBV6-5 to TRBJ1-1, with D possibly being TRBD1 (5 bases). Trimming took off 7 bases at V and 5 bases at J, with 17 bases between the two ends. Germline CDR1 MNHEY, CDR2 SVGAGI. The CDR3 is 14 amino acids.